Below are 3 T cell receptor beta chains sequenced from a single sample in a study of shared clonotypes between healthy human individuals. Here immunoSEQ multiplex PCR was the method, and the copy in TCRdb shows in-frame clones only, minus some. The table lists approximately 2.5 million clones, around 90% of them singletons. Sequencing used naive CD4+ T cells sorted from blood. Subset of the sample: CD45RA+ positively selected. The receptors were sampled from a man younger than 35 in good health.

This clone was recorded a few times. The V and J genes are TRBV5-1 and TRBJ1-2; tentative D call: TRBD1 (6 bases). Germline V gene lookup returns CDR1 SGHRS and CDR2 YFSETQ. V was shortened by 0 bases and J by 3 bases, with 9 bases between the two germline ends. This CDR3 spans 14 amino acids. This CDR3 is CASSLAAGDYGYTF. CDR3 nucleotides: TGCGCCAGCAGCTTGGCCGCAGGGGACTATGGCTACACCTTC.

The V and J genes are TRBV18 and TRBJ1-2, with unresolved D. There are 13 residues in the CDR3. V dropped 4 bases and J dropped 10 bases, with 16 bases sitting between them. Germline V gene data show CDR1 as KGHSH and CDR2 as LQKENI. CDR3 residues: CASSRTRSSPYTF. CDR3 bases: TGTGCCAGCTCACGGACCCGGAGCTCGCCCTACACCTTC.

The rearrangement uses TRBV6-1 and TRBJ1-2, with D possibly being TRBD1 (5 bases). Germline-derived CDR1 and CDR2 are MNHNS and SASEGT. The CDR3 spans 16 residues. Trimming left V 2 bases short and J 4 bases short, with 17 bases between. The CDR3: CASSEYSQGGFYGYTF. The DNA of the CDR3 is TGTGCCAGCAGTGAATACTCTCAGGGCGGCTTCTATGGCTACACCTTC.